Each of the 5 T cell receptor beta chains below was sequenced from the same sample in a study of control samples from healthy donors and cancer patients. Profiled with immunoSEQ multiplex PCR; TCRdb holds only in-frame clones, not every one. The repertoire includes over 80,000 clones, roughly 80% of them detected once, and approximately 20% sits in the top ten. Source material: blood. The receptors originated from a man between 25 and 39 years old in good health.

This chain links TRBV9 with TRBJ2-7; a weak D match, TRBD1 (5 bases). Germline CDR1 and CDR2: SGDLS and YYNGEE. The CDR3 has 16 amino acids. V gave up 0 bases and J gave up 0 bases, with 13 bases separating them. In DNA, the CDR3 is TGTGCCAGCAGCGTAGCGGCCAAGGGGCGCTCCTACGAGCAGTACTTC. It specifies CASSVAAKGRSYEQYF.

The chain has TRBV30 and TRBJ2-2; D tentatively fits TRBD1 or TRBD2 (5 bases each). CDR1 GTSNPN and CDR2 SVGIG come from the germline V gene (reference sequence). There are 12 residues in the CDR3. V shed 4 bases and J shed 5 bases, with 8 bases lying between them. CDR3 sequence reads: CAWNGGTGELFF. CDR3 nucleotide sequence: TGTGCCTGGAATGGGGGAACCGGGGAGCTGTTTTTT.

The V gene is TRBV5-8, the J gene TRBJ2-3, with D perhaps matching TRBD2 (6 bases). Per the germline V gene, CDR1 is SGHTS and CDR2 is YDEGEE. The CDR3 totals 13 residues. V was shortened by 4 bases and J by 7 bases, with 13 bases between the two germline ends. For the CDR3, the DNA is TGTGCCAGCAGCCCCCGACTAGGAAATACGCAGTATTTT. It encodes CASSPRLGNTQYF.

This clone has a single count. This chain connects TRBV20-1 to TRBJ2-3; tentative D call: TRBD1 (5 bases). Deletions cut 4 bases from V and 5 bases from J, with 7 bases between. The CDR3 runs to 11 residues. CDR1 is DFQATT and CDR2 is SNEGSKA in the germline V gene (reference sequence). In DNA, the CDR3 is TGCAGTGCTATGGGGCAAGATACGCAGTATTTT. This codes for CSAMGQDTQYF.

As concerns this clone: The CDR3 does not close with the conserved phenylalanine or tryptophan, likely indicating a read error. This sequence joins TRBV6-1 and TRBJ1-6, with D perhaps TRBD1 (5 bases). The CDR3 consists of 19 residues. The V end lost 2 bases, the J end lost 7 bases, and 24 bases lay between the germline ends. Germline CDR1 reads MNHNS; CDR2 reads SASEGT. CDR3 sequence reads: CASSEWSGGGIAINSPLHL. The CDR3 DNA is TGTGCCAGCAGTGAATGGTCTGGGGGGGGGATCGCCATAAATTCACCCCTCCACCTT.